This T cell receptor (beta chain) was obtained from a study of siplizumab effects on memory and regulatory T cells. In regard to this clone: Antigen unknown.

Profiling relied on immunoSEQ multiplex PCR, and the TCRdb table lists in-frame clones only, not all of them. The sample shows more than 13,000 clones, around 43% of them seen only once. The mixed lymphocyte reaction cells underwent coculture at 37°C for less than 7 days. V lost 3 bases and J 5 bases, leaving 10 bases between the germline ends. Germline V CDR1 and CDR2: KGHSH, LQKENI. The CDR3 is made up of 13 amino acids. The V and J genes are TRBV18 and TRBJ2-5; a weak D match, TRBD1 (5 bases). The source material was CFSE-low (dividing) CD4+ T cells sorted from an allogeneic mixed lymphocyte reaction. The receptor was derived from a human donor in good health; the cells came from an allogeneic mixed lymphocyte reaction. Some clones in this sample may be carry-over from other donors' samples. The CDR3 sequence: CASSPDMRETQYF. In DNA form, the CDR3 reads TGTGCCAGCTCACCGGACATGCGGGAGACCCAGTACTTC.